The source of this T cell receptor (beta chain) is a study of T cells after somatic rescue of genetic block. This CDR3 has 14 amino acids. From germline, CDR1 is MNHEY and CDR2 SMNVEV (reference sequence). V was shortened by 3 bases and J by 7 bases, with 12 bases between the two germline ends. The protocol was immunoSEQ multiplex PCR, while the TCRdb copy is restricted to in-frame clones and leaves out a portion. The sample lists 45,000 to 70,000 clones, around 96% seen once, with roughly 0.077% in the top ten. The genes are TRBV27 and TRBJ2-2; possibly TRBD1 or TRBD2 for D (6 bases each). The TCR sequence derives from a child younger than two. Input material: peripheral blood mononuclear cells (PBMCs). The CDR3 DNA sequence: TGTGCCAGCAGTTTGATCAGGGGAGGCGGGGAGCTGTTTTTT. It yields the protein CASSLIRGGGELFF.